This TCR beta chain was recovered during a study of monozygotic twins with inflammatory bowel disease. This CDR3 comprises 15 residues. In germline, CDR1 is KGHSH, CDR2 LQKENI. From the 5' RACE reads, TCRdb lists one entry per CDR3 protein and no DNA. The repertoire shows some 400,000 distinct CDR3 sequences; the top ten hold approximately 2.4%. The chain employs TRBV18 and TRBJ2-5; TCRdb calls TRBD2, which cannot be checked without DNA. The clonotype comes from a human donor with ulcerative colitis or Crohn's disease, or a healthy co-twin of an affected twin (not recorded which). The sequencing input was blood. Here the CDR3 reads CASRMTSGSQETQYF.